This T cell receptor beta chain stems from a study of regulatory T cells in long-lasting Graves disease. Study-wide results and limits: Among persistent patients, a larger number of public clonotypes were shared (approximately 3,000) than among newly diagnosed patients (966).

A note on this clonotype: Antigen specificity is unknown. This may arise from a read error, as a much more abundant clone is one base away.

Time point denoted: newly diagnosed GD, antithyroid drugs for less than 3 months. Scientists built the TCR library using RNA that was extracted from PBMCs. An endocrinology unit in Xi'an, China, supplied the patients. Sequencing libraries for TCR beta were prepared with iRepertoire HTBI primers and Arm-PCR of CDR3 regions. Under the authors' procedure: Among the samples, 60 to 65 TRBV and about 15 TRBJ segments were identified. TCRdb itself ran the multiplex PCR reads through MiXCR, one entry per CDR3 protein. TCRdb, not the original authors, processed these V and J calls. The sample holds fewer than 450,000 distinct CDR3 sequences; over 12% are singletons and the top ten take approximately 7.8%. CDR3 length: 16 residues. Germline CDR1 GTSNPN, CDR2 SVGIG (reference sequence). The same sample was also studied in work on T cells in Graves' hyperthyroidism and ophthalmopathy. As that report states: Across 18 months, stable Graves' hyperthyroidism was marked by no progression to ophthalmopathy.

Sequenced here: peripheral blood mononuclear cells (PBMCs), sampled at new diagnosis, from a patient treated with antithyroid drugs. The sequence was collected from a woman aged 40 to 49 with Graves disease. The chain couples TRBV30 to TRBJ2-3; 11 nucleotides match TRBD2. The DNA end is more similar to TRBJ2-5, so the J call may be wrong. This CDR3 is CAWSGTPGLAAEAQYF. The CDR3 DNA follows: TGTGCCTGGAGCGGAACTCCGGGACTAGCGGCAGAGGCCCAGTACTTC.